This T cell receptor beta chain derives from a study of blood T cells in healthy people across ages. Worth noting for this clonotype: Antigen unknown.

Healthy individuals of Caucasian origin from Russia, aged about 6 to 95, served as donors. CDR1 is KGHSH, CDR2 LQKENI, per germline. CDR3 size: 15 residues. V was clipped by 8 bases and J by 0 bases, with 17 bases between them. Findings and caveats of the study: Strongly correlated with naive T cell percentage was TCR beta diversity. Changes seen in expanded clonotypes were possibly confounded by donor CMV status left unknown.

A sample-barcoded 5' primer and a J-beta primer mix were used in a second PCR of roughly 6 to 11 cycles. TCRdb passed the 5' RACE reads through MiXCR, listing each CDR3 protein once. The table lists about 1.6 million distinct CDR3 sequences, around 35% of them singletons. The sequenced sample was blood. The chain employs TRBV18 and TRBJ2-7; no clear D gene. The clonotype was recovered from a woman between 25 and 40 years old in good health. The CDR3 nucleotides read TGTGCCAGCAAGACCTCGGAACTCAGCTCCTACGAGCAGTACTTC. Translated, it gives CASKTSELSSYEQYF.